The clone carrying this TCR beta chain has just one count. As processed by the authors: Scientists estimated how many nucleated cells there were by amplifying reference gene primers. TCRdb's table, derived via immunoSEQ multiplex PCR, lists solely in-frame clones and lacks some. Clonal size and the V and J genes are those of that table, whereas D and trimming came from the DNA. The table lists some 240,000 clones, 65% to 90% of them singletons. The data are from a study of blood T cell repertoires in COVID-19. Study background: The United States, Italy and Spain supplied acute and convalescent COVID-19 samples. T cells, B-cell-depleted T cells, or PBMCs provided the cDNA or gDNA that served as material.

Unmatched junction bases numbered 6, after V lost 3 bases and J lost 7 bases. Germline-derived CDR1 and CDR2 are SGHRS and YFSETQ. The CDR3 spans 16 residues. The chain recombines TRBV5-1 with TRBJ2-1, with TRBD2 identical over 14 bases. This TCR derives from a man aged 45 to 65 with active or convalescent COVID-19. Input material: peripheral blood. The chain's CDR3 is CASSSPGLAGANEQFF. In DNA form, the CDR3 reads TGCGCCAGCAGCTCACCGGGACTAGCGGGGGCAAATGAGCAGTTCTTC.